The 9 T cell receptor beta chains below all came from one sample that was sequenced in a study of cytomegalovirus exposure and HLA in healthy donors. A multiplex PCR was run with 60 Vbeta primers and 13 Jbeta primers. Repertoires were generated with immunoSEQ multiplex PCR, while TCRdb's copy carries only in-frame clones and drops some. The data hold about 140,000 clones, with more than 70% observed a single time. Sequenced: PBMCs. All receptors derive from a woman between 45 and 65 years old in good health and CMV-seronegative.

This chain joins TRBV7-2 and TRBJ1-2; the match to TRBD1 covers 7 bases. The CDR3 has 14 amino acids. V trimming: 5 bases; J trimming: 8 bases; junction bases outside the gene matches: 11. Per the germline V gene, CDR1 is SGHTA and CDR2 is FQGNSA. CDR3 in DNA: TGTGCCAGCAGCACCCCGGGACAGTTTTGGGGCTACACCTTC. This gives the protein CASSTPGQFWGYTF.

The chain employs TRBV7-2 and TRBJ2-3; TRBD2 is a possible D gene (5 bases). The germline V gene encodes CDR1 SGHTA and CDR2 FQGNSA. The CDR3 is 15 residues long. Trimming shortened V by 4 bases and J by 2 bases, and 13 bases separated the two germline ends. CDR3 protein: CASSSRGLDTDTQYF. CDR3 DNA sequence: TGTGCCAGCAGCTCTCGAGGACTCGACACAGATACGCAGTATTTT.

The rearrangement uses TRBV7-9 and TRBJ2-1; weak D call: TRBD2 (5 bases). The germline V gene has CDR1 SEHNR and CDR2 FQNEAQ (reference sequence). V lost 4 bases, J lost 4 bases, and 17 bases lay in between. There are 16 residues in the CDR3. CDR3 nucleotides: TGTGCCAGCAGCTCCCGGACTCCCCTGATTTACAATGAGCAGTTCTTC. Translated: CASSSRTPLIYNEQFF.

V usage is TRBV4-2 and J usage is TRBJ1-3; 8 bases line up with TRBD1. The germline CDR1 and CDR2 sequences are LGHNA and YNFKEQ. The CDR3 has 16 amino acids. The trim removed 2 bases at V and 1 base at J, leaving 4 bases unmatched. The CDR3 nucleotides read TGTGCCAGCAGCCAAATGACAGGGGAGTCTGGAAACACCATATATTTT. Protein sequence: CASSQMTGESGNTIYF.

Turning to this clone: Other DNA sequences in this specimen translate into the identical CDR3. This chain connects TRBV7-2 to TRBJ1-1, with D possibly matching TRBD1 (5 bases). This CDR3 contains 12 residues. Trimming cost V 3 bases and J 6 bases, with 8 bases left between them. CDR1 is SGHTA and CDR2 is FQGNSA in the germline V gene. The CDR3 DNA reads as TGTGCCAGCAGCTTGGACATCCCTGAAGCTTTCTTT. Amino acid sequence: CASSLDIPEAFF.

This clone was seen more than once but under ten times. The CDR3 DNA sequence: TGTGCCAGCTCAGCGAGACTAGCGGGGAGCACAGATACGCAGTATTTT. Protein sequence: CASSARLAGSTDTQYF. This chain connects TRBV18 to TRBJ2-3; 11 bases are a match to TRBD2. The CDR3 runs to 16 residues. The germline V gene encodes CDR1 KGHSH and CDR2 LQKENI. The trim removed 5 bases at V and 0 bases at J, leaving 4 bases unmatched.

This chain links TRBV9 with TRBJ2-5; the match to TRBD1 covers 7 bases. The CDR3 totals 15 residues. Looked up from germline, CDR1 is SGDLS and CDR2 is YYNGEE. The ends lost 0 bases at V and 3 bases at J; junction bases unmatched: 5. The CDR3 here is CASSVGGTAKETQYF. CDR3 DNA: TGTGCCAGCAGCGTAGGGGGGACAGCCAAAGAGACCCAGTACTTC.

CDR3 in amino acids: CASRTDYSNQPQHF. The CDR3 DNA sequence: TGTGCCAGCAGGACAGATTATAGCAATCAGCCCCAGCATTTT. This chain links TRBV2 with TRBJ1-5, with D perhaps TRBD1 (5 bases). Trimming stripped 6 bases from V and 0 bases from J, with 9 bases between. The CDR3 is made up of 14 amino acids. Germline assignment: CDR1 SNHLY and CDR2 FYNNEI.

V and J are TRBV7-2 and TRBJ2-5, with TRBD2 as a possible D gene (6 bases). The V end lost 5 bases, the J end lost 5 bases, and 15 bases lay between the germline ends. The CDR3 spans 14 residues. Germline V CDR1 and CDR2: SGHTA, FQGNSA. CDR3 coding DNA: TGTGCCAGCAGCCCCCATGGGAGGACCGAGACCCAGTACTTC. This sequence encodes CASSPHGRTETQYF.